These 5 T cell receptor beta chains share one sample of origin, sequenced in a study of human T cells and chemical hapten exposure. One entry per CDR3 protein results from TCRdb running MiXCR on the 5' RACE reads. The table has 110,000 or so distinct CDR3 sequences, approximately 20% seen once. The starting material, unfractionated whole blood, was used for total RNA extraction. Receptor source: a human donor in good health.

In this sample, this clonotype turned up a few times. CDR3 in amino acids: CATSDLSSGRADEQFF. For the CDR3, the DNA is TGTGCCACCAGTGATTTGTCTAGCGGGAGGGCGGATGAGCAGTTCTTC. The chain recombines TRBV24-1 with TRBJ2-1; TRBD2 matches 12 bases. V shed 0 bases, J shed 8 bases, and the junction held 4 bases outside the gene matches. CDR3 length: 16 amino acids. Per the germline V gene, CDR1 is KGHDR and CDR2 is SFDVKD.

This clonotype was counted a few times. The chain employs TRBV9 and TRBJ2-5; TRBD1 matches at 10 bases. The CDR3 has 16 residues. Germline CDR1 SGDLS, CDR2 YYNGEE. V dropped 3 bases and J dropped 4; count of bases not matched to a gene: 9. The CDR3 here is CASSADFRTGGETQYF. CDR3 nucleotides: TGTGCCAGCAGCGCAGACTTCCGGACAGGGGGAGAGACCCAGTACTTC.

This clonotype was counted a few times. The rearrangement uses TRBV5-1 and TRBJ1-4; D may be TRBD1 (5 bases). V was cut by 4 bases and J by 0 bases, with 7 bases left in between. The CDR3 has 14 amino acids. Germline V gene data show CDR1 as SGHRS and CDR2 as YFSETQ. The CDR3 protein is CASSETATNEKLFF. DNA of the CDR3: TGCGCCAGCAGCGAGACAGCAACTAATGAAAAACTGTTTTTT.

J is TRBJ2-5 and V is TRBV28, with D unclear. CDR1 and CDR2 from the germline V gene are MDHEN and SYDVKM. The germline V and J ends were trimmed by 5 bases and 7 bases, with 8 bases remaining between them. This CDR3 is built from 11 residues. The CDR3 coding sequence is TGTGCCAGCAGTGGGTCGGGGACCCAGTACTTC. This translates into CASSGSGTQYF.

The chain carries TRBV3-1 and TRBJ1-1; possible D gene TRBD1, 5 bases. The V end was cut by 4 bases, the J end by 3 bases, with 24 bases between. Germline V lookup: CDR1 LGHDT, CDR2 YNNKEL (reference sequence). The CDR3 sequence is 18 residues long. In nucleotides, the CDR3 is TGTGCCAGCAGCCCGAATAGGGGAGGGGCCGCCGGGGACACTGAAGCTTTCTTT. It specifies CASSPNRGGAAGDTEAFF.